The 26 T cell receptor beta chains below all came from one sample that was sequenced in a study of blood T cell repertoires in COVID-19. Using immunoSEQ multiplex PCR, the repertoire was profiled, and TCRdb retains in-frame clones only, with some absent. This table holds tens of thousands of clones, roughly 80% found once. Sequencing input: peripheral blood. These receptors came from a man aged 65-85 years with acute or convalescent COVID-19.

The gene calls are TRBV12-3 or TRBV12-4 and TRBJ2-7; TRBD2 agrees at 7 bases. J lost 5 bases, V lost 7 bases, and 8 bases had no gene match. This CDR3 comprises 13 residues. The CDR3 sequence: CASTAGVTHEQYF. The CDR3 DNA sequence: TGTGCCAGCACCGCGGGAGTCACCCACGAGCAGTACTTC.

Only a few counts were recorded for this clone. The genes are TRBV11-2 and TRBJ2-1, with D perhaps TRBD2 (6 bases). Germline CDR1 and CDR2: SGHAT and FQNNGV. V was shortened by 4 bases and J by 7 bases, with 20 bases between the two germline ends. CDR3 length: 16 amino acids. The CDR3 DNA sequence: TGTGCCAGCAGCTCCAGACTAGACCCGGAGGGGAATGAGCAGTTCTTC. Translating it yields CASSSRLDPEGNEQFF.

CDR3 nucleotide sequence: TGTGCCAGCTCACCCGCGGGCTTCGATCCATACGAGCAGTACTTC. Protein product: CASSPAGFDPYEQYF. The V call is TRBV18, the J call TRBJ2-7, with D perhaps matching TRBD2 (5 bases). Germline V CDR1 and CDR2: KGHSH, LQKENI. The V end lost 3 bases, the J end lost 4 bases, and 16 bases lay between the germline ends. This CDR3 spans 15 amino acids.

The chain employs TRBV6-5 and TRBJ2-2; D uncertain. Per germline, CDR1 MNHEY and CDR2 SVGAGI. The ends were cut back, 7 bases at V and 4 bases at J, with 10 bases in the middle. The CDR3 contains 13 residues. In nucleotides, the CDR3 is TGTGCCAGCATGGTTAGGAGCACCGGGGAGCTGTTTTTT. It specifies CASMVRSTGELFF.

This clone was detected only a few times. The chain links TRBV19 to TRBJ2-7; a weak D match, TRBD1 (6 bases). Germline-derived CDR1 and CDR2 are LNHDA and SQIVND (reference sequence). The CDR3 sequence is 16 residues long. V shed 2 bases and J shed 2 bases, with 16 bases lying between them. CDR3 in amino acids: CASSITARGTAYEQYF. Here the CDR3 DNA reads TGTGCCAGTAGTATAACCGCCAGGGGCACAGCCTACGAGCAGTACTTC.

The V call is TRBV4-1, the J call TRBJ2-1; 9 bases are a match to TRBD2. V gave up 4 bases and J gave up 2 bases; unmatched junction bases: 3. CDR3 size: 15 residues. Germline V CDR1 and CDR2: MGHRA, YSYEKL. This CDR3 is CASSLAGVTYNEQFF. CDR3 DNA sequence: TGCGCCAGCAGCCTAGCGGGGGTGACCTACAATGAGCAGTTCTTC.

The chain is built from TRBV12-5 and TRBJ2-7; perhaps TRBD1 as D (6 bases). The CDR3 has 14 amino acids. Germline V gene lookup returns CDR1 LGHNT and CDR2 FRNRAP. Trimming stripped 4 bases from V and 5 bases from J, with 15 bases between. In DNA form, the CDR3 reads TGTGCTAGTGGTTCGCCGTGGGGGCCAAACGAGCAGTACTTC. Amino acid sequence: CASGSPWGPNEQYF.

The CDR3 nucleotides read TGTGCCATCCAACAGGGGGTAAGTTCACCCCTCCACTTT. It yields the protein CAIQQGVSSPLHF. This chain joins TRBV10-3 and TRBJ1-6; 8 bases align to TRBD1. The trim removed 8 bases at V and 9 bases at J, leaving 6 bases unmatched. This CDR3 is 13 amino acids long. From germline, CDR1 is ENHRY and CDR2 SYGVKD.

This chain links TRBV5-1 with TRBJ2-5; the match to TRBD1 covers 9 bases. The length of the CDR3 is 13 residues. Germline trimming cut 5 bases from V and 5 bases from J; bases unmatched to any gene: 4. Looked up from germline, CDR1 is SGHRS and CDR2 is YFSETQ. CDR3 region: CASRPGQGETQYF. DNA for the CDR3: TGCGCCAGCAGGCCCGGACAGGGGGAGACCCAGTACTTC.

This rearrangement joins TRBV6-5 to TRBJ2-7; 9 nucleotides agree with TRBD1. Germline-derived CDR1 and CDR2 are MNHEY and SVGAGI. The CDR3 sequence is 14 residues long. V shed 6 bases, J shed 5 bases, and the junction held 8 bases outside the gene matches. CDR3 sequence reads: CASSRGQGRNEQYF. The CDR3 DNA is TGTGCCAGCAGCCGGGGACAGGGAAGAAACGAGCAGTACTTC.

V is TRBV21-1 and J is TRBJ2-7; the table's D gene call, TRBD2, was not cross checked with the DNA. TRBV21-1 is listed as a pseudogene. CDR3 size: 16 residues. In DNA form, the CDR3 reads TGTGCCAGCAGCAAAGCCGTGGTTCGACTTCCCTACGAGCAGTACTTC. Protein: CASSKAVVRLPYEQYF.

The CDR3 spells CASSYSRGEGYEQYF. DNA of the CDR3: TGTGCCAGCAGTTACTCCCGGGGGGAGGGATACGAGCAGTACTTC. The chain links TRBV6-6 to TRBJ2-7; 7 nucleotides match TRBD2. The CDR3 covers 15 residues. The V gene end was trimmed by 0 bases and the J gene end by 4 bases; junction bases not matched to a gene: 6. Germline V gene data show CDR1 as MNHNY and CDR2 as SVGAGI (reference sequence).

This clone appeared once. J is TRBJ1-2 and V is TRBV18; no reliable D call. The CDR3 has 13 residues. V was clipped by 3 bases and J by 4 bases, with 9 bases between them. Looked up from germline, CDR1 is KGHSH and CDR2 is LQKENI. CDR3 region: CASSPLAGYGYTF. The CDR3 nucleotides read TGTGCCAGCTCACCCCTCGCGGGCTATGGCTACACCTTC.

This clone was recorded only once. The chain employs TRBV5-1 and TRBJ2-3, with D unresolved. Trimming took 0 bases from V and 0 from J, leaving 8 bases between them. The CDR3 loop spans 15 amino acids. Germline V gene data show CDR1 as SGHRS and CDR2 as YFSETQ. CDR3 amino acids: CASSLGAVSTDTQYF. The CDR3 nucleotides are TGCGCCAGCAGCTTGGGCGCGGTTAGCACAGATACGCAGTATTTT.

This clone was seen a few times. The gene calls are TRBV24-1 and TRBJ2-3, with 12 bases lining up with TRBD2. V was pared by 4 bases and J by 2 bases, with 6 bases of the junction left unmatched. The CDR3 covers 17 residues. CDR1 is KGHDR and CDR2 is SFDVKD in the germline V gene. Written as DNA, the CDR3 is TGTGCCACCAGTGACACAACTAGCGGGGGGACCACAGATACGCAGTATTTT. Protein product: CATSDTTSGGTTDTQYF.

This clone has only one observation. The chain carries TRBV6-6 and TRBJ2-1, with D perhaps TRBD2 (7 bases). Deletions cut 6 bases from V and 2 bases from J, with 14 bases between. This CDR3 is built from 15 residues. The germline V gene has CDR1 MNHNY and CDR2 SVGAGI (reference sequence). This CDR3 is CASRTGGGAYNEQFF. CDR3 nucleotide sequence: TGTGCCAGCAGGACTGGCGGGGGCGCCTACAATGAGCAGTTCTTC.

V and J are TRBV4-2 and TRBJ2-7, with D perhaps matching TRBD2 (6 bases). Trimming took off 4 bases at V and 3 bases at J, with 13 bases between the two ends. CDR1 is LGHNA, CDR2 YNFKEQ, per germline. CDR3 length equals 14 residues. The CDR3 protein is CASSPRREGYEQYF. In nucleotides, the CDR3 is TGTGCCAGCAGCCCCCGGCGGGAAGGCTACGAGCAGTACTTC.

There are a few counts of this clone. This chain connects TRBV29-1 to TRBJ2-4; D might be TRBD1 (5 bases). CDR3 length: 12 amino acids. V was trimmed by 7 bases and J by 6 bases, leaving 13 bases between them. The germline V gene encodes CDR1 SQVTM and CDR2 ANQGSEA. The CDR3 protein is CSAVGTGNIQYF. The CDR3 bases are TGCAGCGCCGTAGGTACAGGAAACATTCAGTACTTC.

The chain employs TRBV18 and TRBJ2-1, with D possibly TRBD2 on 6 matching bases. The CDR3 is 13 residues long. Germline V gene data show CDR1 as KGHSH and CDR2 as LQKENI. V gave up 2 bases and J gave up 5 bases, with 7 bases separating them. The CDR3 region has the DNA TGTGCCAGCTCACCAGGGAGGAACAATGAGCAGTTCTTC. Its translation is CASSPGRNNEQFF.

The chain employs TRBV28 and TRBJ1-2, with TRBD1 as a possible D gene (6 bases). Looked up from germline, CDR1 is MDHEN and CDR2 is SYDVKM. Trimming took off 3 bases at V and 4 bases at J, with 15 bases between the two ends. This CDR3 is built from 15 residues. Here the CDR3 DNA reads TGTGCCAGCAGTTTTCCGACAGGCTCGTTCTATGGCTACACCTTC. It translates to CASSFPTGSFYGYTF.

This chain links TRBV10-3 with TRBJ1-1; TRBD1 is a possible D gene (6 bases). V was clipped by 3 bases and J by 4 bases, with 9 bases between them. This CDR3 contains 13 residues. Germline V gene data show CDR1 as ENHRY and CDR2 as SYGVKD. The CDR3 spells CAISDKGGTEAFF. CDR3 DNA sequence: TGTGCCATCAGTGATAAAGGGGGCACTGAAGCTTTCTTT.

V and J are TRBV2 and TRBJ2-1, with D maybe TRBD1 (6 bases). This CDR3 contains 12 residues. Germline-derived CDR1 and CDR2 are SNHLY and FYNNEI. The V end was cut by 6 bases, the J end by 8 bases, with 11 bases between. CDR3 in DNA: TGTGCCAGCAGGACCAGGGGCCATGAGCAGTTCTTC. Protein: CASRTRGHEQFF.

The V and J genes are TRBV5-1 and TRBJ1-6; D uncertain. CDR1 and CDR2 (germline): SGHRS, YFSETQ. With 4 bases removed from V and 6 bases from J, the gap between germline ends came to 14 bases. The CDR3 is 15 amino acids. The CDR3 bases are TGCGCCAGCAGCCATGACCGCGGGGTTAATTCACCCCTCCACTTT. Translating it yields CASSHDRGVNSPLHF.

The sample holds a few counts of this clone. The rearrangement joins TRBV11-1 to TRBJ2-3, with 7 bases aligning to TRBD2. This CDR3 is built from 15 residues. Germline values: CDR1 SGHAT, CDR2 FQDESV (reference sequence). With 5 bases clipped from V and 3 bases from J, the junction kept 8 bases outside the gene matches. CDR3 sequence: CASSRSRGGTDTQYF. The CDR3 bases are TGTGCCAGCAGCCGCAGTCGCGGGGGAACAGATACGCAGTATTTT.

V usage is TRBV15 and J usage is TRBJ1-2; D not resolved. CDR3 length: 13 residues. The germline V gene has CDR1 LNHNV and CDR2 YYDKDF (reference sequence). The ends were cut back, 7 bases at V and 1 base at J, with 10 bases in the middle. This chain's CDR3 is CATTTGNNYGYTF. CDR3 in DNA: TGTGCCACCACCACGGGAAATAACTATGGCTACACCTTC.

The CDR3 DNA follows: TGCGCCAGCAGCCCACTTGGCCCCTCAGCGGGGGAGGTCGATACGCAGTATTTT. Translation gives CASSPLGPSAGEVDTQYF. The chain employs TRBV5-1 and TRBJ2-3; the match to TRBD2 covers 8 bases. The CDR3 runs to 18 residues. The germline gives CDR1 SGHRS, CDR2 YFSETQ. V dropped 4 bases and J dropped 6; count of bases not matched to a gene: 19.